Presented here are 16 T cell receptor beta chains from one specimen sequenced in a study of CD8 T cells in ankylosing spondylitis. Each CDR3 protein is one row after TCRdb ran MiXCR on the 5' RACE reads. This table holds 350,000 or so distinct CDR3 sequences, around 8% found once. These receptors are not linked to any known antigen. Whole-study findings and limits: In ankylosing spondylitis blood, a motif of roughly eight highly homologous TCR beta variants appeared characteristic.

Sequenced input: blood, either unsorted or a sorted T cell fraction (not recorded which). These receptors were obtained from a male donor with ankylosing spondylitis.

CDR3 amino acids: CASSQGSSYQPQHF. In DNA, the CDR3 is TGCGCCAGCAGCCAAGGTAGCAGCTATCAGCCCCAGCATTTT. The chain links TRBV4-3 to TRBJ1-5, with D hard to call. CDR1 and CDR2 from the germline V gene are LGHNA and YSLEER. Trimming took off 1 base at V and 5 bases at J, with 9 bases between the two ends. The CDR3 has 14 amino acids.

This clonotype has a handful of counts. The chain joins TRBV2 to TRBJ1-2, with 7 bases fitting TRBD1. V dropped 5 bases and J dropped 1; count of bases not matched to a gene: 10. Germline values: CDR1 SNHLY, CDR2 FYNNEI. This CDR3 is 16 amino acids long. CDR3 sequence: CASSPMLGQSNYGYTF. CDR3 DNA: TGTGCCAGCAGTCCTATGTTGGGACAGAGTAACTATGGCTACACCTTC.

The CDR3 bases are TGTGCCAGCAAACCACCTACGAGGCAGGATGAGCAGTTCTTC. This sequence encodes CASKPPTRQDEQFF. The chain is built from TRBV7-9 and TRBJ2-1; no firm D call. V shed 7 bases and J shed 8 bases, with 18 bases lying between them. This CDR3 has 14 residues. From germline, CDR1 is SEHNR and CDR2 FQNEAQ (reference sequence).

This clonotype was found many times. This sequence joins TRBV7-2 and TRBJ2-7; 8 bases match TRBD1. Germline assignment: CDR1 SGHTA and CDR2 FQGNSA. V lost 2 bases to trimming and J lost 2 bases; unmatched junction nucleotides: 2. The CDR3 is 14 amino acids. The CDR3 sequence: CASSLIQGAYEQYF. Written as DNA, the CDR3 is TGTGCCAGCAGCTTAATACAGGGGGCCTACGAGCAGTACTTC.

J is TRBJ2-7 and V is TRBV11-3; 8 positions match TRBD1. The CDR3 has 14 residues. Trimming at V came to 6 bases and at J to 2 bases, leaving 6 bases not matched to a gene. Germline CDR1 SGHNT, CDR2 YENEEA. CDR3 loop: CASRSTGGTYEQYF. CDR3 nucleotides: TGTGCCAGCAGGAGCACAGGGGGGACCTACGAGCAGTACTTC. Based on the CDR3 plus reference TRBV11-3 and TRBJ2-7, the full variable domain is EAGVVQSPRYKIIEKKQPVAFWCNPISGHNTLYWYLQNLGQGPELLIRYENEEAVDDSQLPKDRFSAERLKGVDSTLKIQPAELGDSAVYLCASRSTGGTYEQYFGPGTRLTVT.

This clonotype was seen a few times. The chain recombines TRBV4-3 with TRBJ2-6; tentative D call: TRBD2 (5 bases). Germline V CDR1 and CDR2: LGHNA, YSLEER. The CDR3 runs to 15 residues. The ends were cut back, 0 bases at V and 11 bases at J, with 14 bases in the middle. CDR3 sequence: CASSQEFGVNDVLTF. CDR3 bases: TGCGCCAGCAGCCAAGAGTTCGGGGTCAACGACGTCCTGACTTTC.

The J gene is TRBJ2-2, the V gene TRBV9; 9 nucleotides line up with TRBD2. Germline CDR1 is SGDLS and CDR2 is YYNGEE. The V and J ends lost 3 bases and 1 base, in that order; junction bases with no gene match: 4. The CDR3 totals 16 residues. The CDR3 loop reads CASSEISGRNTGELFF. In DNA, the CDR3 is TGTGCCAGCAGCGAGATTAGCGGGAGGAACACCGGGGAGCTGTTTTTT. Combining the CDR3 with reference TRBV9 and TRBJ2-2 gives the whole variable domain DSGVTQTPKHLITATGQRVTLRCSPRSGDLSVYWYQQSLDQGLQFLIQYYNGEERAKGNILERFSAQQFPDLHSELNLSSLELGDSALYFCASSEISGRNTGELFFGEGSRLTVL.

This clonotype was recorded at least ten times. The gene calls are TRBV4-3 and TRBJ2-7, with a weak D call TRBD2 (5 bases). From germline, CDR1 is LGHNA and CDR2 YSLEER. This CDR3 has 16 residues. V lost 1 base and J lost 5, with 18 bases in between. Here the CDR3 DNA reads TGCGCCAGCAGCCAAGTACGAGCGGCCCTCTCGGACGAGCAGTACTTC. This encodes CASSQVRAALSDEQYF.

This clonotype was recorded many times. The chain links TRBV29-1 to TRBJ2-7; D is perhaps TRBD2 (5 bases). The V end was cut by 0 bases, the J end by 3 bases, with 6 bases between. Per germline, CDR1 SQVTM and CDR2 ANQGSEA. The CDR3 is 12 residues long. The CDR3 nucleotides read TGCAGCGTTGAAGATCGGGGCTACGAGCAGTACTTC. This sequence encodes CSVEDRGYEQYF.

The chain is built from TRBV5-1 and TRBJ2-5; 7 bases match TRBD1. J was trimmed by 1 base and V by 6 bases; bases with no gene match: 6. Germline lookup yields CDR1 SGHRS and CDR2 YFSETQ. The CDR3 runs to 14 residues. The chain's CDR3 is CASKGQSSQETQYF. The CDR3 DNA reads as TGCGCCAGCAAGGGACAGAGCTCCCAAGAGACCCAGTACTTC.

The chain recombines TRBV14 with TRBJ2-1; D remains ambiguous. Trimming cost V 0 bases and J 8 bases, with 8 bases left between them. The CDR3 has 13 amino acids. CDR1 is SGHDN and CDR2 is FVKESK in the germline V gene. The CDR3 loop is CASSQELTYEQFF. CDR3 bases: TGTGCCAGCAGCCAAGAGCTGACCTATGAGCAGTTCTTC.

V usage is TRBV2 and J usage is TRBJ1-1, with D uncertain. Trimming stripped 1 base from V and 1 base from J, with 10 bases between. The germline V gene encodes CDR1 SNHLY and CDR2 FYNNEI. This CDR3 has 15 amino acids. The CDR3 spells CASSEGTSGNTEAFF. Here the CDR3 DNA reads TGTGCCAGCAGTGAAGGGACGTCGGGGAACACTGAAGCTTTCTTT. Combining the CDR3 with reference TRBV2 and TRBJ1-1 gives the whole variable domain EPEVTQTPSHQVTQMGQEVILRCVPISNHLYFYWYRQILGQKVEFLVSFYNNEISEKSEIFDDQFSVERPDGSNFTLKIRSTKLEDSAMYFCASSEGTSGNTEAFFGQGTRLTVV.

This clonotype was observed many times. The J gene is TRBJ1-5, the V gene TRBV27, with D possibly TRBD1 on 5 matching bases. CDR3 size: 14 residues. Trimming stripped 8 bases from V and 3 bases from J, with 14 bases between. Germline V gives CDR1 MNHEY, CDR2 SMNVEV (reference sequence). The DNA for the CDR3 is TGTGCCAGCGGGGGATCTAACAACAATCAGCCCCAGCATTTT. Its translation is CASGGSNNNQPQHF.

In its sample, this clonotype was seen many times. The chain links TRBV15 to TRBJ2-4, with D maybe TRBD2 (5 bases). The CDR3 contains 15 residues. CDR1 and CDR2 (germline): LNHNV, YYDKDF (reference sequence). Deletions cut 7 bases from V and 2 bases from J, with 15 bases between. CDR3 region: CATTSGGGSKNIQYF. The CDR3, as DNA: TGTGCCACCACCAGCGGAGGAGGATCCAAAAACATTCAGTACTTC.

The chain links TRBV3-1 to TRBJ2-7, with TRBD2 identical over 9 bases. J gave up 3 bases and V 0 bases, and 6 bases lay outside the gene matches. Germline CDR1 LGHDT, CDR2 YNNKEL (reference sequence). The CDR3 has 16 amino acids. The CDR3 bases are TGTGCCAGCAGCCAAGATGGAGCGGGAGGATTCTACGAGCAGTACTTC. Translating gives CASSQDGAGGFYEQYF.

The V and J genes are TRBV29-1 and TRBJ2-5; tentatively, D is TRBD1 (6 bases). V was trimmed by 7 bases and J by 5 bases, leaving 20 bases between them. The CDR3 runs to 14 residues. The V gene's germline CDR1 is SQVTM and CDR2 ANQGSEA. In DNA, the CDR3 is TGCAGCGCGAGTCCCCAGGGGCTCGTGGAGACCCAGTACTTC. It translates to CSASPQGLVETQYF.